This T cell receptor beta chain was identified in a study of identical twins. TCRdb called the 5' RACE reads again in MiXCR, with one record for every CDR3 protein. The sample shows approximately 700,000 distinct CDR3 sequences, 15% to 20% of them seen only once. V shed 4 bases and J 3 bases; nucleotides not matched to a gene: 5. CDR1 is DFQATT and CDR2 is SNEGSKA in the germline V gene (reference sequence). This CDR3 has 13 residues. Study-level points and caveats: Abundant beta clonotypes from cord blood bore fewer insertions; memory repertoires lacked this pattern. Out-of-frame beta sequences exhibited a weaker degree of excess twin sharing.

Notes on this clonotype: What it recognizes is unknown.

The data were also submitted as part of a second study, on T cells expressing NK-cell markers. This second study notes: Each TCR beta repertoire originated in sorted T cells that were CD3+CD56+NKG2C+, CD3+CD56+NKG2C- or CD3+CD56-NKG2C+.

This chain connects TRBV20-1 to TRBJ2-7; TRBD2 agrees at 8 bases. The sequencing input was PBMCs. The TCR was taken from a woman younger than 35 in good health. The CDR3 nucleotides read TGCAGTGCTACCGGGGGGGCCCGCTACGAGCAGTACTTC. It codes for CSATGGARYEQYF.